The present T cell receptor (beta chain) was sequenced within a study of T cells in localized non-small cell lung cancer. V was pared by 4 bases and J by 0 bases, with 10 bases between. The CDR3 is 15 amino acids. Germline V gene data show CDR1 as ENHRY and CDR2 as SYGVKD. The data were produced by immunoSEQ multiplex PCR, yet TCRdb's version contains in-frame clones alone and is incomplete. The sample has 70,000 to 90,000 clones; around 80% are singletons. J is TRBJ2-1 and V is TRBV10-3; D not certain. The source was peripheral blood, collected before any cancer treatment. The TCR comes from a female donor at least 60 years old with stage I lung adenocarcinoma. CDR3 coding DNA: TGTGCCATCAGTGTTGGGCCCCCCTCCTACAATGAGCAGTTCTTC. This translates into CAISVGPPSYNEQFF.